These 4 T cell receptor beta chains originate from one sample sequenced in a study of blood T cell repertoires in COVID-19. Produced via immunoSEQ multiplex PCR; TCRdb's table is partial and in-frame only. The repertoire includes 200,000 to 250,000 clones, roughly 80% of them detected once, and roughly a tenth sits in the top ten. Specimen: peripheral blood. The receptors here all came from a woman at least 80 years old with acute or convalescent COVID-19.

The rearrangement joins TRBV18 to TRBJ1-4; D may be TRBD1 (5 bases). The germline CDR1 and CDR2 sequences are KGHSH and LQKENI. V dropped 0 bases and J dropped 2 bases, with 10 bases sitting between them. CDR3 length equals 16 residues. This CDR3 reads CASSPPQGVTNEKLFF. The CDR3 DNA follows: TGTGCCAGCTCACCACCCCAAGGGGTTACTAATGAAAAACTGTTTTTT.

V and J are TRBV3-1 (or the pseudogene TRBV3-2) and TRBJ1-1; the D gene is possibly TRBD1 (5 bases). CDR1 is LGHDT, CDR2 YNNKEL, per germline (reference sequence). Trimming shortened V by 4 bases and J by 3 bases, and 15 bases separated the two germline ends. This CDR3 contains 15 residues. The chain's CDR3 is CASSPDLQGYTEAFF. The CDR3, as DNA: TGTGCCAGCAGCCCAGACCTTCAGGGTTACACTGAAGCTTTCTTT.

The rearrangement links TRBV6-5 to TRBJ1-1, with D unresolved. Deletions cut 3 bases from V and 4 bases from J, with 9 bases between. The CDR3 length is 13 residues. Germline V gene sequence: CDR1 MNHEY, CDR2 SVGAGI. CDR3 sequence (DNA): TGTGCCAGCAGTTATCGGGGTAGCACTGAAGCTTTCTTT. As protein: CASSYRGSTEAFF.

The rearrangement joins TRBV5-1 to TRBJ2-1; 8 bases are a match to TRBD2. There are 15 residues in the CDR3. CDR1 and CDR2 from the germline V gene are SGHRS and YFSETQ. Trimming took 0 bases from V and 4 from J; bases not matched to a gene: 3. The chain's CDR3 is CASSLELAAYNEQFF. For the CDR3, the DNA is TGCGCCAGCAGCTTGGAACTAGCGGCTTACAATGAGCAGTTCTTC.